Below, 16 T cell receptor beta chains from the same sample are listed, as sequenced in a study of blood T cell repertoires in COVID-19. Method: immunoSEQ multiplex PCR; TCRdb's copy keeps in-frame clones and lacks some. Here the sample spans about 240,000 clones, approximately 84% being singletons. The specimen was PBMCs or T cells enriched from blood (not recorded which). Every receptor here comes from a middle-aged woman with acute COVID-19.

This clone was seen more than once but under ten times. The chain links TRBV6-1 to TRBJ2-1, with 11 positions matching TRBD2. CDR1 is MNHNS, CDR2 SASEGT, per germline. The ends lost 4 bases at V and 3 bases at J; junction bases unmatched: 8. This CDR3 has 17 amino acids. The CDR3 loop is CASSGSGTSGSYNEQFF. The CDR3 DNA sequence: TGTGCCAGCAGTGGAAGCGGTACTAGCGGGAGCTACAATGAGCAGTTCTTC.

The chain combines TRBV30 with TRBJ1-1; D is unresolved. Per germline, CDR1 GTSNPN and CDR2 SVGIG (reference sequence). This CDR3 has 12 amino acids. The V gene lost 4 bases and the J gene lost 11 bases, with 17 bases spanning the gap. CDR3 nucleotide sequence: TGTGCCTGGATCGGTGCGCCCTCCTCGGCTTTCTTT. Its protein is CAWIGAPSSAFF.

The rearrangement links TRBV10-2 to TRBJ2-1; D may be TRBD2 (6 bases). V lost 10 bases to trimming and J lost 12 bases, with 16 bases between them. Germline CDR1 is WSHSY and CDR2 is SAAADI. CDR3 length: 11 residues. CDR3 region: CATQDGGRQFF. CDR3 nucleotide sequence: TGCGCCACCCAAGATGGGGGGAGGCAGTTCTTC.

This chain links TRBV12-3 or TRBV12-4 with TRBJ2-1; the D gene is possibly TRBD1 (6 bases). V was pared by 6 bases and J by 8 bases, with 8 bases between. The CDR3 contains 11 residues. CDR3 in DNA: TGTGCCAGCAGCAGGGGCCATGAGCAGTTCTTC. It is translated as CASSRGHEQFF.

The V and J genes are TRBV25-1 and TRBJ1-5, with TRBD1 matching 9 bases. Per the germline V gene, CDR1 is MGHDK and CDR2 is SYGVNS. Losses at the gene ends were 3 bases for V and 3 bases for J; bases not matched to a gene: 9. The CDR3 sequence is 17 residues long. The DNA for the CDR3 is TGTGCCAGCAGTGACGGACAGGGGAGTCACCTCAATCAGCCCCAGCATTTT. This codes for CASSDGQGSHLNQPQHF.

The chain couples TRBV11-2 to TRBJ2-2; 14 bases fit TRBD2. The germline V gene has CDR1 SGHAT and CDR2 FQNNGV. Losses at the gene ends were 5 bases for V and 7 bases for J; bases not matched to a gene: 6. CDR3 length equals 16 residues. This CDR3 is CASSRGTSGRGGELFF. As DNA, the CDR3 is TGTGCCAGCAGCCGAGGGACTAGCGGGAGAGGCGGGGAGCTGTTTTTT.

This chain joins TRBV2 and TRBJ2-5, with D unclear. The CDR3 is 14 residues long. V shed 2 bases and J shed 0 bases, with 7 bases lying between them. The V gene's germline CDR1 is SNHLY and CDR2 FYNNEI. The chain's CDR3 is CASSEWYNQETQYF. CDR3 sequence (DNA): TGTGCCAGCAGTGAATGGTACAACCAAGAGACCCAGTACTTC.

This clone came up a few times. The chain joins TRBV7-6 to TRBJ2-7; maybe TRBD1 (6 bases). V was pared by 1 base and J by 2 bases, with 9 bases between. The CDR3 consists of 14 residues. The V gene's germline CDR1 is SGHVS and CDR2 FNYEAQ. In DNA form, the CDR3 reads TGTGCCAGCAGCTTAGGGGCAGGGGCCTACGAGCAGTACTTC. It translates to CASSLGAGAYEQYF.

The chain joins TRBV21-1 to TRBJ2-7; the D segment call TRBD1 is taken from the table without a DNA check. TRBV21-1 is tagged as a pseudogene. CDR3 length equals 13 residues. DNA for the CDR3: TGTGCCAGCCCCAGGGACAGGGTCTACGAGCAGTACTTC. Translated: CASPRDRVYEQYF.

The CDR3 DNA reads TGTGCCAGCAGCTTTTTGGCTGGTCCAGGGCCCGCCAGCGACATTCAGTACTTC. Its translation: CASSFLAGPGPASDIQYF. The rearrangement uses TRBV7-8 and TRBJ2-4, with TRBD1 as a possible D gene (5 bases). V lost 3 bases to trimming and J lost 8 bases, with 26 bases between them. CDR1 SGHVS and CDR2 FQNEAQ come from the germline V gene. The CDR3 consists of 18 residues.

This chain joins TRBV7-6 and TRBJ2-4, with 8 bases aligning to TRBD2. The germline CDR1 and CDR2 sequences are SGHVS and FNYEAQ. The CDR3 loop spans 15 amino acids. J gave up 0 bases and V 5 bases, and 3 bases lay outside the gene matches. CDR3 residues: CASSPLAGAKNIQYF. In DNA form, the CDR3 reads TGTGCCAGCAGCCCCCTAGCGGGAGCCAAAAACATTCAGTACTTC.

The chain joins TRBV5-8 to TRBJ1-5; 7 bases map to TRBD1. CDR3 length: 15 residues. Germline trimming cut 0 bases from V and 0 bases from J; bases unmatched to any gene: 0. From germline, CDR1 is SGHTS and CDR2 YDEGEE. CDR3 DNA: TGTGCCAGCAGCTTGGGGGACAGTAGCAATCAGCCCCAGCATTTT. Translation: CASSLGDSSNQPQHF.

V usage is TRBV7-8 and J usage is TRBJ2-7; D might be TRBD2 (6 bases). Between the trimmed V and J ends, which lost 6 bases and 5 bases, there was a span of 23 bases. Germline assignment: CDR1 SGHVS and CDR2 FQNEAQ. This CDR3 is 16 amino acids long. CDR3 protein: CASSQLGGLTGDEQYF. CDR3 DNA sequence: TGTGCCAGCAGTCAACTAGGTGGACTAACGGGTGACGAGCAGTACTTC. Full variable domain (remainder filled in from reference TRBV7-8 and TRBJ2-7): GAGVSQSPRYKVAKRGQDVALRCDPISGHVSLFWYQQALGQGPEFLTYFQNEAQLDKSGLPSDRFFAERPEGSVSTLKIQRTQQEDSAVYLCASSQLGGLTGDEQYFGPGTRLTVT.

This clone was observed a handful of times. The chain couples TRBV9 to TRBJ2-7, with a possible D match to TRBD1 (5 bases). The germline gives CDR1 SGDLS, CDR2 YYNGEE. The CDR3 length is 12 residues. Trimming removed 5 bases at V and 0 bases at J, with 6 bases between. CDR3 sequence (DNA): TGTGCCAGCAGGGACAACTCCTACGAGCAGTACTTC. Translated, it gives CASRDNSYEQYF.

The CDR3: CASSYGGTSGSREQYF. CDR3 in DNA: TGTGCCAGCAGTTACGGTGGGACTAGCGGGAGCCGAGAGCAGTACTTC. The chain couples TRBV6-5 to TRBJ2-7, with 14 bases fitting TRBD2. This CDR3 has 16 residues. CDR1 and CDR2 from the germline V gene are MNHEY and SVGAGI. V was clipped by 2 bases and J by 7 bases; unmatched bases: 7.

The V gene is TRBV12-5, the J gene TRBJ2-7; 12 bases are a match to TRBD2. V lost 6 bases, J lost 2 bases, and 11 bases stayed unmatched. CDR1 is LGHNT, CDR2 FRNRAP, per germline. The CDR3 loop spans 17 amino acids. The CDR3 here is CASGGGLGLAGTYEQYF. The DNA of the CDR3 is TGTGCTAGTGGCGGGGGGCTGGGACTAGCGGGCACCTACGAGCAGTACTTC.